This is a list of T cell receptor beta chains from one sample in a study of cytomegalovirus exposure and HLA in healthy donors. Profiled with immunoSEQ multiplex PCR; TCRdb holds only in-frame clones, not every one. Among 120,000 or so clones listed, over 70% were seen once. Sequencing was done on a sample of PBMCs. The source is a woman aged 45-65 years in good health and CMV-seronegative. The CDR3 runs from the conserved cysteine through the conserved F or W. D genes are given only for firm matches. Size values are once, few and many counts, or a class for expanded clones, and some rows have none.

>TRBJ2-1|-|-|TRBV29-1
TGCACCGGGGCCGGGGGTGAGCCGGGGAATGAGCAGTTCTTC
CTGAGGEPGNEQFF
>TRBJ1-3|TRBD1|-|TRBV12-5
TGTGCTAGTGGTAGCCGGGACAGGGCGCCCTCTGGAAACACCATATATTTT
CASGSRDRAPSGNTIYF
>TRBJ2-7|TRBD2|-|TRBV7-2
TGTGCCAGCAGCTTATCGGAGCGGGAGTGGGACGAGCAGTACTTC
CASSLSEREWDEQYF
>TRBJ2-1|TRBD2|-|TRBV29-1
TGCAGCGTTGAACCTAGCGGGAAAGTGAATGAGCAGTTCTTC
CSVEPSGKVNEQFF
>TRBJ1-1|TRBD1|-|TRBV29-1
TGCAGCGTGACGAGGGGGCCTGAAGCTTTCTTT
CSVTRGPEAFF
>TRBJ2-5|-|-|TRBV30
TGTGCCTGGAGTCAGGGGTACCAAGAGACCCAGTACTTC
CAWSQGYQETQYF
>TRBJ2-7|-|few|TRBV6-5
TGTGCCAGCGGGGGTGCACAGGGTACCTACGAGCAGTACTTC
CASGGAQGTYEQYF
>TRBJ1-1|-|-|TRBV6-5
TGTGCCAGCAGTTTCCGGGGTATGAACACTGAAGCTTTCTTT
CASSFRGMNTEAFF
>TRBJ2-3|-|-|TRBV5-4
TGTGCCAGCAGCTTGACAGGCCGGGATACGCAGTATTTT
CASSLTGRDTQYF
>TRBJ2-6|TRBD1|-|TRBV19
TGTGCCAGTACGGGACAGGGGACGGATTATGCCGGGGCCAACGTCCTGACTTTC
CASTGQGTDYAGANVLTF
>TRBJ2-7|-|few|TRBV14
TGTGCCAGCAGCCAAGACATGCCGACAAAGCAGTACTTC
CASSQDMPTKQYF
>TRBJ1-6|TRBD1|-|TRBV6-6
TGTGCCAGCATTAAGGGACAGGAGAATTCACCCCTCCACTTT
CASIKGQENSPLHF
>TRBJ1-2|-|-|TRBV10-1
TGCGCCACACCCATGGGGCCCCATGGCTACACCTTC
CATPMGPHGYTF
>TRBJ1-1|TRBD1|-|TRBV28
TGTGCCAGCAGTTTAAGGGACAGGGGTGGCACTGAAGCTTTCTTT
CASSLRDRGGTEAFF
>TRBJ2-3|-|-|TRBV5-6
TGTGCCAGCAGGCGTCGACAGGCAGATACGCAGTATTTT
CASRRRQADTQYF
>TRBJ2-7|-|-|TRBV11-1
TGTGCCAGCAGCGACGACAGGACCCCCTACGAGCAGTACTTC
CASSDDRTPYEQYF